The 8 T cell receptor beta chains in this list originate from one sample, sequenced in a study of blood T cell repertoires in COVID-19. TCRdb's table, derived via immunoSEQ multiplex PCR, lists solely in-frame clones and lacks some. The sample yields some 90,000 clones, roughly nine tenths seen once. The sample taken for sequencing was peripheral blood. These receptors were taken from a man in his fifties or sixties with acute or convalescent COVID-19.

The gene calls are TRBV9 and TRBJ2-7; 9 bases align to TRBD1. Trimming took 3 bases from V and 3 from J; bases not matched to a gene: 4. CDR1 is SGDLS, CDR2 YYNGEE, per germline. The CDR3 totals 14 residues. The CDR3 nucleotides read TGTGCCAGCAGCGCACGGGACAGGGACTACGAGCAGTACGTC. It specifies CASSARDRDYEQYV.

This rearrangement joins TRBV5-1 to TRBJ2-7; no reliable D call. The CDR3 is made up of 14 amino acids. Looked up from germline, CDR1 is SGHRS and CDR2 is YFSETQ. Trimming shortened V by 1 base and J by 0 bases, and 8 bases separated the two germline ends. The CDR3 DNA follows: TGCGCCAGCAGCTTGCAGTCCTCCTCCTACGAGCAGTACTTC. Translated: CASSLQSSSYEQYF. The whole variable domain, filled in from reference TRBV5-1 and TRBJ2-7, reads KAGVTQTPRYLIKTRGQQVTLSCSPISGHRSVSWYQQTPGQGLQFLFEYFSETQRNKGNFPGRFSGRQFSNSRSEMNVSTLELGDSALYLCASSLQSSSYEQYFGPGTRLTVT.

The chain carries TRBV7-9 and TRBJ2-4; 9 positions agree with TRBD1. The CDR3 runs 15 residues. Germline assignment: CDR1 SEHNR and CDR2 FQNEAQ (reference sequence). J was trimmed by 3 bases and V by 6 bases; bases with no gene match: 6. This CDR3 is CASRDRGSDKNIQYF. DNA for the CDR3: TGTGCCAGCAGGGACAGGGGTTCCGACAAAAACATTCAGTACTTC.

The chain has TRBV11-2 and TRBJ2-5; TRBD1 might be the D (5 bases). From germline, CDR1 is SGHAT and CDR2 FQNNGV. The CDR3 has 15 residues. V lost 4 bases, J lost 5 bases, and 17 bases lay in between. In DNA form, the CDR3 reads TGTGCCAGCAGCTGGCAGGGCCCCCTCAGGGAGACCCAGTACTTC. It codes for CASSWQGPLRETQYF.

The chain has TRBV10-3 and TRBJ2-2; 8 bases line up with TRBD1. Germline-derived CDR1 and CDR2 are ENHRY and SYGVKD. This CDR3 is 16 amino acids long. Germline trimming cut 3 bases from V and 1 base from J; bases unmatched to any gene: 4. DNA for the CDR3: TGTGCCATCAGTGAACCCGGGACAGGGAACACCGGGGAGCTGTTTTTT. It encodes CAISEPGTGNTGELFF.

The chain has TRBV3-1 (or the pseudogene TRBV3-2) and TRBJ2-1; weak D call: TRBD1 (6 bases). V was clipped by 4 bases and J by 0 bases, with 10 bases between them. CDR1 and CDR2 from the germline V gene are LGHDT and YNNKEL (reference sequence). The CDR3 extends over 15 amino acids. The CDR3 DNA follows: TGTGCCAGCAGCCGGGACACAACCTCCTACAATGAGCAGTTCTTC. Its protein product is CASSRDTTSYNEQFF.

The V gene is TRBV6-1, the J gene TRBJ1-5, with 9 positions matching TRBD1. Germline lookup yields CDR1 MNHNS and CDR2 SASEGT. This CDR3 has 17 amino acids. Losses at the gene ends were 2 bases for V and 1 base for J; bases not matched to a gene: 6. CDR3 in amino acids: CASSELTGGLSNQPQHF. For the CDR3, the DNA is TGTGCCAGCAGTGAACTCACAGGGGGCCTGAGCAATCAGCCCCAGCATTTT.

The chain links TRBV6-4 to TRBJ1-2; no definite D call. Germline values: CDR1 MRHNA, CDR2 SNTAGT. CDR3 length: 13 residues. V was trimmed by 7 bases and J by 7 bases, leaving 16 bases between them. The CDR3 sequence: CASIGGLGSGYTF. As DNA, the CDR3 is TGTGCCAGCATCGGCGGGCTGGGTAGTGGCTACACCTTC.